The next 28 T cell receptor beta chains were all read from a single sample in a study of blood T cell repertoires in COVID-19. The data were produced by immunoSEQ multiplex PCR, yet TCRdb's version contains in-frame clones alone and is incomplete. The sample includes more than 300,000 clones, 90% of them seen just once. The source material was PBMCs or T cells enriched from blood (not recorded which). The receptors were gathered from a woman in her twenties or thirties who had been exposed to COVID-19.

The chain uses TRBV6-5 and TRBJ1-5, with 7 bases identical to TRBD1. J lost 2 bases, V lost 11 bases, and 9 bases had no gene match. Germline CDR1 reads MNHEY; CDR2 reads SVGAGI. The CDR3 is 14 amino acids. In nucleotides, the CDR3 is TGTGCCGGGTCACAGGGGCTGGGCAATCAGCCCCAGCATTTT. Amino acid sequence: CAGSQGLGNQPQHF.

The chain carries TRBV20-1 and TRBJ2-1; 10 bases match TRBD2. Germline V gene lookup returns CDR1 DFQATT and CDR2 SNEGSKA (reference sequence). V dropped 3 bases and J dropped 2; count of bases not matched to a gene: 1. The CDR3 spans 14 residues. CDR3 sequence (DNA): TGCAGTGCTAGTCTAGCGGGGGCCTACAATGAGCAGTTCTTC. Its protein is CSASLAGAYNEQFF.

In regard to this clone: The sample has other DNA sequences that encode this CDR3 too. The chain is built from TRBV5-4 and TRBJ1-2; 9 bases map to TRBD1. V lost 2 bases, J lost 6 bases, and 2 bases stayed unmatched. This CDR3 spans 13 amino acids. The V gene's germline CDR1 is SGHNT and CDR2 YYREEE (reference sequence). The CDR3 here is CASSLTGGDGYTF. CDR3 sequence (DNA): TGTGCCAGCAGCTTAACAGGGGGCGATGGCTACACCTTC.

This clone has just a few counts. This chain uses TRBV6-1 with TRBJ1-4; the match to TRBD1 covers 8 bases. Germline CDR1 and CDR2: MNHNS and SASEGT. The CDR3 runs 17 residues. J gave up 4 bases and V 1 base, and 8 bases lay outside the gene matches. CDR3 bases: TGTGCCAGCAGTGAAGGGCCAGGGGGCGGTGGTAATGAAAAACTGTTTTTT. Translating gives CASSEGPGGGGNEKLFF.

CDR3 coding DNA: TGTGCCAGCAGTCCCTGGGGGGGGCGGGGCACTGAAGCTTTCTTT. It translates to CASSPWGGRGTEAFF. The chain combines TRBV6-5 with TRBJ1-1, with a weak D call TRBD1 (6 bases). Trimming removed 5 bases at V and 4 bases at J, with 17 bases between. Per germline, CDR1 MNHEY and CDR2 SVGAGI. The CDR3 sequence is 15 residues long.

The rearrangement uses TRBV24-1 and TRBJ2-1, with TRBD2 matching over 16 bases. The CDR3 covers 18 residues. Germline V gene data show CDR1 as KGHDR and CDR2 as SFDVKD. With 4 bases clipped from V and 7 bases from J, the junction kept 9 bases outside the gene matches. The CDR3 DNA reads as TGTGCCACCAGTGACCCTGGGGGGACTAGCGGGGGGGCGAATGAGCAGTTCTTC. This translates into CATSDPGGTSGGANEQFF.

V gene TRBV7-9 combines with J gene TRBJ1-1, with TRBD1 as a possible D gene (5 bases). This CDR3 is 15 amino acids long. Looked up from germline, CDR1 is SEHNR and CDR2 is FQNEAQ (reference sequence). V was pared by 1 base and J by 1 base, with 10 bases between. The CDR3 protein is CASSLDPGGNTEAFF. Here the CDR3 DNA reads TGTGCCAGCAGCTTAGATCCGGGGGGGAACACTGAAGCTTTCTTT.

The V call is TRBV6-4, the J call TRBJ1-1, with 7 bases lining up with TRBD1. V lost 0 bases, J lost 6 bases, and 10 bases stayed unmatched. Germline CDR1 is MRHNA and CDR2 is SNTAGT. The CDR3 is 16 amino acids. CDR3: CASSDSYRGVKAEAFF. The CDR3 nucleotides are TGTGCCAGCAGTGACTCGTACAGGGGAGTTAAGGCTGAAGCTTTCTTT.

The CDR3 region has the DNA TGTGCCAGTAGTACCTACCGACAGGGTGGGCAGCCCCAGCATTTT. This encodes CASSTYRQGGQPQHF. This sequence joins TRBV19 and TRBJ1-5, with 7 positions matching TRBD1. This CDR3 comprises 15 residues. Germline CDR1 and CDR2: LNHDA and SQIVND (reference sequence). Unmatched junction bases numbered 10, after V lost 4 bases and J lost 7 bases. The full variable domain, with the rest looked up from reference TRBV19 and TRBJ1-5, is DGGITQSPKYLFRKEGQNVTLSCEQNLNHDAMYWYRQDPGQGLRLIYYSQIVNDFQKGDIAEGYSVSREKKESFPLTVTSAQKNPTAFYLCASSTYRQGGQPQHFGDGTRLSIL.

The chain joins TRBV5-4 to TRBJ2-1, with 10 bases lining up with TRBD2. CDR1 and CDR2 from the germline V gene are SGHNT and YYREEE (reference sequence). This CDR3 is 16 amino acids long. J was trimmed by 4 bases and V by 4 bases; bases with no gene match: 8. The CDR3 nucleotides read TGTGCCAGCAGCAGATCTAGCGGGGGAGTATACAATGAGCAGTTCTTC. This codes for CASSRSSGGVYNEQFF. The entire variable domain, with the rest obtained from reference TRBV5-4 and TRBJ2-1, is as follows: ETGVTQSPTHLIKTRGQQVTLRCSSQSGHNTVSWYQQALGQGPQFIFQYYREEENGRGNFPPRFSGLQFPNYSSELNVNALELDDSALYLCASSRSSGGVYNEQFFGPGTRLTVL.

This chain's CDR3 is CASSADRSYNEQFF. As DNA, the CDR3 is TGTGCCAGCAGCGCGGACAGGAGTTACAATGAGCAGTTCTTC. V gene TRBV9 combines with J gene TRBJ2-1; 7 bases are a match to TRBD1. V trimming: 3 bases; J trimming: 4 bases; junction bases outside the gene matches: 4. Germline assignment: CDR1 SGDLS and CDR2 YYNGEE. There are 14 residues in the CDR3.

The chain combines TRBV7-6 with TRBJ2-7; 7 nucleotides match TRBD1. Germline-derived CDR1 and CDR2 are SGHVS and FNYEAQ. The CDR3 loop spans 20 amino acids. J gave up 1 base and V 1 base, and 19 bases lay outside the gene matches. The CDR3 loop is CASSLGPKTYPGQPSYEQYF. In DNA, the CDR3 is TGTGCCAGCAGCTTAGGACCCAAAACCTACCCGGGACAGCCATCCTACGAGCAGTACTTC.

The chain employs TRBV7-6 and TRBJ1-5, with 8 bases that match TRBD1. Per the germline V gene, CDR1 is SGHVS and CDR2 is FNYEAQ. Trimming at V came to 1 base and at J to 4 bases, leaving 6 bases not matched to a gene. The CDR3 consists of 16 residues. The CDR3 DNA sequence: TGTGCCAGCAGCTTAGGAGGGGACAGGAGAAATCAGCCCCAGCATTTT. Its protein is CASSLGGDRRNQPQHF.

This clone was observed once. The V gene is TRBV19, the J gene TRBJ2-5; D gene ambiguous. Germline V gene data show CDR1 as LNHDA and CDR2 as SQIVND (reference sequence). Trimming cost V 5 bases and J 2 bases, with 6 bases left between them. This CDR3 has 12 residues. CDR3 sequence: CASSSTQETQYF. As DNA, the CDR3 is TGTGCCAGTAGTTCCACACAAGAGACCCAGTACTTC.

The chain combines TRBV5-1 with TRBJ2-5; 7 positions agree with TRBD1. J was trimmed by 6 bases and V by 0 bases; bases with no gene match: 5. Germline values: CDR1 SGHRS, CDR2 YFSETQ. The CDR3 has 14 residues. The CDR3 DNA reads as TGCGCCAGCAGCTTGGGACAGGGAGAAAAGACCCAGTACTTC. Translating it yields CASSLGQGEKTQYF.

V and J are TRBV5-8 and TRBJ2-3; D possibly corresponds to TRBD1 (5 bases). Germline V gene data show CDR1 as SGHTS and CDR2 as YDEGEE. The V end was cut by 4 bases, the J end by 3 bases, with 9 bases between. The CDR3 is 13 amino acids. The CDR3 region has the DNA TGTGCCAGCAGCGACCAGGGTACAGATACGCAGTATTTT. As protein: CASSDQGTDTQYF.

Remarks on this clone: The junction departs from germline at one end; a sequencing error may be responsible. This sequence joins TRBV9 and TRBJ1-2, with 7 bases identical to TRBD1. The CDR3 spans 17 residues. Germline CDR1 is SGDLS and CDR2 is YYNGEE. The CDR3: CAGSPKSTGFGLYGYTF. In DNA form, the CDR3 reads TGTGCCGGCAGCCCCAAGTCGACAGGGTTTGGGCTTTATGGCTACACCTTC.

In this sample, this clone turned up once. The CDR3 reads CAEGQPFGTIYF. Here the CDR3 DNA reads TGTGCCGAGGGACAGCCATTCGGAACCATATATTTT. The chain recombines TRBV30 with TRBJ1-3; 7 nucleotides align to TRBD1. V gave up 8 bases and J gave up 10 bases; unmatched junction bases: 11. This CDR3 is built from 12 residues. The germline gives CDR1 GTSNPN, CDR2 SVGIG (reference sequence).

The chain combines TRBV20-1 with TRBJ2-7; possible D gene TRBD2, 6 bases. V gave up 4 bases and J gave up 4 bases, with 8 bases separating them. CDR3 size: 11 residues. Germline V gives CDR1 DFQATT, CDR2 SNEGSKA (reference sequence). CDR3 loop: CSATSDYEQYF. CDR3 sequence (DNA): TGCAGTGCTACTAGCGATTACGAGCAGTACTTC.

The chain has TRBV5-1 and TRBJ1-2; 7 bases agree with TRBD1. Unmatched junction bases numbered 12, after V lost 2 bases and J lost 2 bases. CDR1 is SGHRS and CDR2 is YFSETQ in the germline V gene. This CDR3 spans 17 amino acids. The CDR3 DNA sequence: TGCGCCAGCAGCTTCAACCCCTCGACAGGGATCAACTATGGCTACACCTTC. It translates to CASSFNPSTGINYGYTF.

The rearrangement joins TRBV11-2 to TRBJ2-3; TRBD2 agrees at 7 bases. This CDR3 has 15 residues. Trimming removed 5 bases from V and 1 base from J; junction bases left unmatched: 6. CDR1 and CDR2 from the germline V gene are SGHAT and FQNNGV. The CDR3 loop reads CASSRRGEGTDTQYF. The CDR3 DNA is TGTGCCAGCAGCCGCCGGGGGGAAGGCACAGATACGCAGTATTTT.

J is TRBJ2-7 and V is TRBV19; D is perhaps TRBD2 (5 bases). The CDR3 totals 15 residues. Germline CDR1 reads LNHDA; CDR2 reads SQIVND (reference sequence). Trimming shortened V by 3 bases and J by 0 bases, and 12 bases separated the two germline ends. The CDR3 loop reads CASSISGMSSYEQYF. CDR3 bases: TGTGCCAGTAGTATCTCCGGGATGAGCTCCTACGAGCAGTACTTC. The variable domain in full, with the rest retrieved from reference TRBV19 and TRBJ2-7, is DGGITQSPKYLFRKEGQNVTLSCEQNLNHDAMYWYRQDPGQGLRLIYYSQIVNDFQKGDIAEGYSVSREKKESFPLTVTSAQKNPTAFYLCASSISGMSSYEQYFGPGTRLTVT.

This clone was detected only a few times. The chain uses TRBV30 and TRBJ1-2; perhaps TRBD1 as D (5 bases). Germline loops: CDR1 GTSNPN, CDR2 SVGIG (reference sequence). The length of the CDR3 is 16 residues. The ends were cut back, 1 base at V and 2 bases at J, with 17 bases in the middle. Here the CDR3 DNA reads TGTGCCTGGAGTGCCCTCGGGGGATGGCAAAACTATGGCTACACCTTC. Its protein product is CAWSALGGWQNYGYTF.

The V and J genes are TRBV19 and TRBJ1-5; 9 bases are a match to TRBD1. The CDR3 is 16 amino acids. Germline loops: CDR1 LNHDA, CDR2 SQIVND (reference sequence). V shed 0 bases and J 7 bases; nucleotides not matched to a gene: 7. CDR3 nucleotide sequence: TGTGCCAGTAGTATAGAGGGAGGGACAGGGTACCAGCCCCAGCATTTT. Translation: CASSIEGGTGYQPQHF.

The V and J genes are TRBV19 and TRBJ1-2; D is uncertain. The germline gives CDR1 LNHDA, CDR2 SQIVND (reference sequence). V lost 3 bases to trimming and J lost 7 bases, with 15 bases between them. This CDR3 is built from 14 residues. CDR3 coding DNA: TGTGCCAGTAGTATTCCGGGGAGGGTTCGTGGCTACACCTTC. Translating it yields CASSIPGRVRGYTF.

The V gene is TRBV27, the J gene TRBJ2-3, with 7 bases identical to TRBD1. The V gene's germline CDR1 is MNHEY and CDR2 SMNVEV (reference sequence). Trimming cost V 5 bases and J 7 bases; bases outside gene matches: 9. CDR3 length: 14 amino acids. In nucleotides, the CDR3 is TGTGCCAGCAGTCCAAGTCCGACAGGGAATACGCAGTATTTT. Translation: CASSPSPTGNTQYF.

The chain is built from TRBV19 and TRBJ1-5, with TRBD1 as a possible D gene (5 bases). Germline CDR1 and CDR2: LNHDA and SQIVND (reference sequence). V lost 3 bases and J 2 bases, leaving 8 bases between the germline ends. There are 14 residues in the CDR3. The CDR3 region is CASSIQGGNQPQHF. The CDR3 nucleotides read TGTGCCAGTAGTATCCAGGGTGGCAATCAGCCCCAGCATTTT.

This chain links TRBV25-1 with TRBJ1-4; 12 bases are shared with TRBD1. Per the germline V gene, CDR1 is MGHDK and CDR2 is SYGVNS. The length of the CDR3 is 16 residues. V shed 8 bases and J 6 bases; nucleotides not matched to a gene: 10. The CDR3 loop reads CASPPGQGAPDEKLFF. As DNA, the CDR3 is TGTGCCAGCCCTCCGGGACAGGGGGCGCCGGATGAAAAACTGTTTTTT.